The 7 T cell receptor beta chains reported below all come from one sample, sequenced in a study of shared clonotypes between healthy human individuals. The assay was immunoSEQ multiplex PCR, and TCRdb's table has in-frame clones only and misses some. This table has about half a million clones, over 70% appearing once. Sample: PBMCs. These receptors all stem from a woman between 40 and 55 years old in good health. Some clones in this sample may be carry-over from other donors' samples.

This chain connects TRBV4-3 to TRBJ2-7, with 12 positions matching TRBD2. Trimming took 0 bases from V and 6 from J; bases not matched to a gene: 6. CDR3 length: 16 residues. Germline CDR1 is LGHNA and CDR2 is YSLEER. CDR3 sequence (DNA): TGCGCCAGCAGCCAAGATTGGCTAGCGGGAGGGTTCGAGCAGTACTTC. Encoded protein: CASSQDWLAGGFEQYF.

On this clone itself: A far larger clone is one base from this, pointing to a likely read error. In the same sample, other DNA sequences code for this CDR3. The chain links TRBV7-2 to TRBJ1-1; a possible D gene is TRBD1 (5 bases). V lost 3 bases to trimming and J lost 5 bases, with 13 bases between them. The CDR3 runs 14 residues. The germline V gene encodes CDR1 SGHTA and CDR2 FQGNSA. CDR3 sequence reads: CASSFQGFDTEAFF. The CDR3 DNA reads as TGTGCCAGCAGCTTCCAGGGTTTTGATACTGAAGCTTTCTTT.

The chain uses TRBV6-1 and TRBJ2-4; no clear D. V lost 2 bases and J lost 7, with 3 bases in between. The V gene's germline CDR1 is MNHNS and CDR2 SASEGT. The CDR3 totals 11 residues. The CDR3 DNA reads TGTGCCAGCAGTGAATCTAACATTCAGTACTTC. This sequence encodes CASSESNIQYF.

The chain is built from TRBV28 and TRBJ1-2; 11 bases line up with TRBD1. The CDR3 is 14 residues long. V lost 6 bases to trimming and J lost 7 bases; unmatched junction nucleotides: 7. Germline assignment: CDR1 MDHEN and CDR2 SYDVKM. Here the CDR3 DNA reads TGTGCCAGCAGGGACAGGGGGCGCGAAAGTGGCTACACCTTC. As protein: CASRDRGRESGYTF.

This rearrangement joins TRBV28 to TRBJ2-3; TRBD2 aligns across 8 bases. The CDR3 is 17 amino acids. The junction had 9 bases not matched to a gene; V was cut back by 3 bases and J by 1 base. Germline CDR1 and CDR2: MDHEN and SYDVKM. CDR3 coding DNA: TGTGCCAGCAGTTTGCTCGGGAGGGCCCGGGGCACAGATACGCAGTATTTT. Protein sequence: CASSLLGRARGTDTQYF.

This clone was picked up a small number of times. The chain uses TRBV19 and TRBJ1-1; TRBD1 matches at 8 bases. CDR1 is LNHDA and CDR2 is SQIVND in the germline V gene (reference sequence). The CDR3 has 14 residues. V lost 8 bases and J lost 5; bases outside the gene matches: 10. The CDR3 spells CASDDQGARTEAFF. The CDR3 DNA reads TGTGCCAGTGATGATCAGGGGGCTAGAACTGAAGCTTTCTTT. Using reference TRBV19 and TRBJ1-1 for the parts outside the CDR3, the full variable domain is DGGITQSPKYLFRKEGQNVTLSCEQNLNHDAMYWYRQDPGQGLRLIYYSQIVNDFQKGDIAEGYSVSREKKESFPLTVTSAQKNPTAFYLCASDDQGARTEAFFGQGTRLTVV.

This clone has a handful of counts. V usage is TRBV15 and J usage is TRBJ2-5; D is unclear. The germline V gene has CDR1 LNHNV and CDR2 YYDKDF (reference sequence). With 0 bases removed from V and 5 bases from J, the gap between germline ends came to 7 bases. The CDR3 totals 13 residues. The CDR3 here is CATSREQPETQYF. The DNA of the CDR3 is TGTGCCACCAGCAGAGAACAGCCGGAGACCCAGTACTTC.